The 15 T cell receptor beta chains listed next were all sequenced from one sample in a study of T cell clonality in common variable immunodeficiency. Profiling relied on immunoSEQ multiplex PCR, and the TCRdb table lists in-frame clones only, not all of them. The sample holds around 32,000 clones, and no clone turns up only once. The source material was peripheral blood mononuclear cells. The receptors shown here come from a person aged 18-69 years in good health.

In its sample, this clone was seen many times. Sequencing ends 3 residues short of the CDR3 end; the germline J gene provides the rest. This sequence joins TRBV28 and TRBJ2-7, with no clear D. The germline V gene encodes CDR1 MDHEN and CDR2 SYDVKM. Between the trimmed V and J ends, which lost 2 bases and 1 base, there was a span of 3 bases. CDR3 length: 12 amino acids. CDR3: CASSLRSYEQYF. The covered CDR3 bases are TGTGCCAGCAGTTTACGGTCCTACGAG. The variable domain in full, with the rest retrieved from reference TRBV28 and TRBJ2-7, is DVKVTQSSRYLVKRTGEKVFLECVQDMDHENMFWYRQDPGLGLRLIYFSYDVKMKEKGDIPEGYSVSREKKERFSLILESASTNQTSMYLCASSLRSYEQYFGPGTRLTVT.

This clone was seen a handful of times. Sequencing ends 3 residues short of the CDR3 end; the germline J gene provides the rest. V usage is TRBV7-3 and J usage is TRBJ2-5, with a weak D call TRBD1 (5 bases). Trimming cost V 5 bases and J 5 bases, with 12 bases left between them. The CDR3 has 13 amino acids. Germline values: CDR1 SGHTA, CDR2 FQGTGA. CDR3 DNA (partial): TGTGCCAGCAGCAAGGGGATCGGGGAGACC. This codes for CASSKGIGET. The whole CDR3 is CASSKGIGETQYF.

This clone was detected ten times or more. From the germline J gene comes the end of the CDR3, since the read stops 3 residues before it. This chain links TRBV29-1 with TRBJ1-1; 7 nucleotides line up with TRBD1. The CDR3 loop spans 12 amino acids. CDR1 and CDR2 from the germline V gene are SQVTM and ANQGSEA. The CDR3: CSVSTGYPKAFF. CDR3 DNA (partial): TGCAGCGTATCGACAGGGTACCCGAAA.

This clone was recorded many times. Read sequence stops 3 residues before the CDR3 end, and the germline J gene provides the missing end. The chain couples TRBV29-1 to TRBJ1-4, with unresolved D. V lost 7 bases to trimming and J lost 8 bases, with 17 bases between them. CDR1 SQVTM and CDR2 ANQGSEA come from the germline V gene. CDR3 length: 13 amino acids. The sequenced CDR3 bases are TGCAGCGGGTCACGGACTGATACCGAAAAA. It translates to CSGSRTDTEK. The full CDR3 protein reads CSGSRTDTEKLFF.

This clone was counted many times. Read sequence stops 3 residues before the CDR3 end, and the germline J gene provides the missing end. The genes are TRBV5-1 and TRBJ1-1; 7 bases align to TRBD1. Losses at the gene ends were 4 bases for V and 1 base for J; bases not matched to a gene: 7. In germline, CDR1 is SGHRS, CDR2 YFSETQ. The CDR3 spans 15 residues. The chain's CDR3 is CASSAGQLRNTEAFF. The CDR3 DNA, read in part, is TGCGCCAGCAGCGCGGGACAGCTAAGGAACACTGAA.

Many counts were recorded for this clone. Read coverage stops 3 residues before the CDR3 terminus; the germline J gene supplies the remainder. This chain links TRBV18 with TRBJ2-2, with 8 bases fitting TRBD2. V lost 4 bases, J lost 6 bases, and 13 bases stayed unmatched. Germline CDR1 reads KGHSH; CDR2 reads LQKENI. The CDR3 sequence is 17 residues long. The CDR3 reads CASSLNTGTRSPGELFF. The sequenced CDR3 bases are TGTGCCAGCTCACTCAACACCGGGACTAGGTCTCCCGGGGAG.

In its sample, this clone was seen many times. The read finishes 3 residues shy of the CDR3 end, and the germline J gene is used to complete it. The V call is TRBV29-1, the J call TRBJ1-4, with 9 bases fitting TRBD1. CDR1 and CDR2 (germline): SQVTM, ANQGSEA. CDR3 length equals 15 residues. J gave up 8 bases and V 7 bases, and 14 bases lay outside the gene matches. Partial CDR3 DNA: TGCAGCGCTATATCACAGGGGGCGCTGAGCGAAAAA. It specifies CSAISQGALSEK. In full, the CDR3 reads CSAISQGALSEKLFF.

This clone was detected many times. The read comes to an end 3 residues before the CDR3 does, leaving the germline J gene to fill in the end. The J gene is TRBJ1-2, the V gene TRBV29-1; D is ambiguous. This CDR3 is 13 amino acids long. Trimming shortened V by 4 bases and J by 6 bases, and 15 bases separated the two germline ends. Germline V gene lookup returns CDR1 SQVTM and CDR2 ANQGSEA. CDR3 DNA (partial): TGCAGCGTTGCACACACCCGAGAGAATGGC. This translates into CSVAHTRENG. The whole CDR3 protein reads CSVAHTRENGYTF.

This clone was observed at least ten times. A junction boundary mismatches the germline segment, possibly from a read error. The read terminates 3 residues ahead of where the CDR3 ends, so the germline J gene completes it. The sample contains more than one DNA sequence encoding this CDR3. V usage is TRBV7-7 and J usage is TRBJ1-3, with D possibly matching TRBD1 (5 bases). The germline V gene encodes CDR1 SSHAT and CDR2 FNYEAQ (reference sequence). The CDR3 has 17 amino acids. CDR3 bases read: TGTGCTAGCAGCTTAGTGCGCAGGGCACTTCACGGAAACACC. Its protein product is CASSLVRRALHGNT. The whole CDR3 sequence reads CASSLVRRALHGNTIYF.

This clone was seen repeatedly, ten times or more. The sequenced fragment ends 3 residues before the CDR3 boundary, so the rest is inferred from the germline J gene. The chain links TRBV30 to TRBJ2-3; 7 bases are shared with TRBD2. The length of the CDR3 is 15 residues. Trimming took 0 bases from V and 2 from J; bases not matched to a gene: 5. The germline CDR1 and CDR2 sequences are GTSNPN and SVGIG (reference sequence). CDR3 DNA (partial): TGTGCCTGGAGTGTAGGAGCGGGAACCACAGATACG. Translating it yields CAWSVGAGTTDT. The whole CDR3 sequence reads CAWSVGAGTTDTQYF.

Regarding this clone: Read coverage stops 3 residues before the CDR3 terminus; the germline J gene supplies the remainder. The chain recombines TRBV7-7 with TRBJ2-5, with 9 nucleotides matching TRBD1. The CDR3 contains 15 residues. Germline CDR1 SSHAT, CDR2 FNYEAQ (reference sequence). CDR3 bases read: TGTGTTAGCAGTTTCGATCCGGGACAGGGTGAGACC. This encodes CVSSFDPGQGET. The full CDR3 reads CVSSFDPGQGETQYF.

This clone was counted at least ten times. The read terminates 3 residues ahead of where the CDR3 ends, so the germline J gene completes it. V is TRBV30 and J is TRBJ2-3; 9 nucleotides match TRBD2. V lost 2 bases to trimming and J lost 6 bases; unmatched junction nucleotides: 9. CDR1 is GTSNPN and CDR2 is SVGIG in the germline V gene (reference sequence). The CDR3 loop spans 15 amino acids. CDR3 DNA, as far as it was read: TGTGCCTGGAGTCTGCTAGCGGGACAAGGGGATACG. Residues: CAWSLLAGQGDT. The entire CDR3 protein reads CAWSLLAGQGDTQYF.

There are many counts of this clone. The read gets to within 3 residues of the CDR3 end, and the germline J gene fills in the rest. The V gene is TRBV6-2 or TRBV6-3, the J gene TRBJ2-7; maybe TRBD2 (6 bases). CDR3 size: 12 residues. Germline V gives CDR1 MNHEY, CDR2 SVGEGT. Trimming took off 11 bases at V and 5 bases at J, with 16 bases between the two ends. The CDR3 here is CASGRGINEQYF. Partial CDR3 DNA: TGTGCCTCTGGGCGGGGTATCAACGAG.

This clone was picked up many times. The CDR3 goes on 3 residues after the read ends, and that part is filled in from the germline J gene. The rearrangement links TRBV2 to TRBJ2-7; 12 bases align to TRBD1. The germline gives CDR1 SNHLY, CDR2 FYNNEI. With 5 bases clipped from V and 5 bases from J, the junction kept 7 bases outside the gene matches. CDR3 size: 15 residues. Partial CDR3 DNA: TGTGCCAGCAGTAGGACCGGGACAGGGGGCGACGAG. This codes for CASSRTGTGGDE. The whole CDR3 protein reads CASSRTGTGGDEQYF.

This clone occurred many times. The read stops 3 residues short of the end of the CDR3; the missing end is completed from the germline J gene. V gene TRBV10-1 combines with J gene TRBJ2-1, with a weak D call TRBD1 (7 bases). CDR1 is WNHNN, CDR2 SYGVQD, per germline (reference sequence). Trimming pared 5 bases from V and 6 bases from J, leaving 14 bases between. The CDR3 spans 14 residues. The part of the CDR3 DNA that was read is TGCGCCAGCAGTACAGGGGACTCGCGCAATGAG. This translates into CASSTGDSRNE. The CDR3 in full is CASSTGDSRNEQFF.